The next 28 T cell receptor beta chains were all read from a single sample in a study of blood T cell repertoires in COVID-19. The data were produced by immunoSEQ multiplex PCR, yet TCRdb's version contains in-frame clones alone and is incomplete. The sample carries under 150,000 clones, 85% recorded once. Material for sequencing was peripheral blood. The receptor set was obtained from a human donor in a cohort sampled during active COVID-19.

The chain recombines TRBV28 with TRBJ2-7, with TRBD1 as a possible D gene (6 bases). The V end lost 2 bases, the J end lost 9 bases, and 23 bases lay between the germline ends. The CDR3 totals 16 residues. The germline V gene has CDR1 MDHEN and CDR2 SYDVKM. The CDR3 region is CASSLDSAGAIGVQYF. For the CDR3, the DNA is TGTGCCAGCAGTTTAGACTCGGCAGGGGCGATCGGAGTGCAGTACTTC.

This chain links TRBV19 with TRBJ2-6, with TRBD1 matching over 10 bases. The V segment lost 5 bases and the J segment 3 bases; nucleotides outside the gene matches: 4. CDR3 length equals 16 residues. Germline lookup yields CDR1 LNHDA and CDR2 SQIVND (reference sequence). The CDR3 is CASSSGQGNGANVLTF. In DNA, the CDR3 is TGTGCCAGTAGTTCGGGACAGGGGAATGGGGCCAACGTCCTGACTTTC.

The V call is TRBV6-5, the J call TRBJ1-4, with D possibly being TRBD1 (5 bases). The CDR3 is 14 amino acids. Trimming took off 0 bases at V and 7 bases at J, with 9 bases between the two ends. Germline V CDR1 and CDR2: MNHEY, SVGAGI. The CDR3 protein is CASSYSRVGEKLFF. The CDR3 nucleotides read TGTGCCAGCAGTTACTCCAGGGTCGGTGAAAAACTGTTTTTT.

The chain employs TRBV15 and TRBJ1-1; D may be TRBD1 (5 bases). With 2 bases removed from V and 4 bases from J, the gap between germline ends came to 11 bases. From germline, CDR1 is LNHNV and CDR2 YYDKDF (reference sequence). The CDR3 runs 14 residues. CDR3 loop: CATSRPKGFTEAFF. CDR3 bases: TGTGCCACCAGCAGACCTAAGGGGTTCACTGAAGCTTTCTTT.

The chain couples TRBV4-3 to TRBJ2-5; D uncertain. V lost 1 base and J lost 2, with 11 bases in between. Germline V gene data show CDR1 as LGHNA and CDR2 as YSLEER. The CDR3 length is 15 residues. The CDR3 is CASSQAAAAQETQYF. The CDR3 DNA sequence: TGCGCCAGCAGCCAAGCGGCGGCAGCGCAAGAGACCCAGTACTTC.

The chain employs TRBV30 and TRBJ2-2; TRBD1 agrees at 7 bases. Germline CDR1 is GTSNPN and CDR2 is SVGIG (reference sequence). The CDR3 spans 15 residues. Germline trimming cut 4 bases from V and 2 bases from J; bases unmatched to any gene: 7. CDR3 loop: CAWNPRGGNTGELFF. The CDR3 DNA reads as TGTGCCTGGAACCCGAGAGGGGGCAACACCGGGGAGCTGTTTTTT.

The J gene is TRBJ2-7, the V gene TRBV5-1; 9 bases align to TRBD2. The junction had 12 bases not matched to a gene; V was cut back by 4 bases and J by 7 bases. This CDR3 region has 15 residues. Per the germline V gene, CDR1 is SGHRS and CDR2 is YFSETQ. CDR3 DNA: TGCGCCAGCAGCCCCCGGGCTAGCGGGGAGAGGGAGCAGTACTTC. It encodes CASSPRASGEREQYF.

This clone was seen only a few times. As DNA, the CDR3 is TGTGCCAGCAGTGCCCGGGTTTCGGGCACTGAAGCTTTCTTT. Its translation: CASSARVSGTEAFF. The chain has TRBV25-1 and TRBJ1-1; D is unresolved. Germline values: CDR1 MGHDK, CDR2 SYGVNS. Trimming pared 4 bases from V and 4 bases from J, leaving 13 bases between. The length of the CDR3 is 14 residues. The variable domain in full, completed from reference TRBV25-1 and TRBJ1-1, reads EADIYQTPRYLVIGTGKKITLECSQTMGHDKMYWYQQDPGMELHLIHYSYGVNSTEKGDLSSESTVSRIRTEHFPLTLESARPSHTSQYLCASSARVSGTEAFFGQGTRLTVV.

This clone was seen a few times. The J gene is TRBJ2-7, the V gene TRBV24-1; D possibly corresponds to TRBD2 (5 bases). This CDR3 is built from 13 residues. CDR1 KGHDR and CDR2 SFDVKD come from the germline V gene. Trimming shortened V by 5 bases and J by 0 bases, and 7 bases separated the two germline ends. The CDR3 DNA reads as TGTGCCACCAGTGGGGCGGGCTCCTACGAGCAGTACTTC. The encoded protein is CATSGAGSYEQYF.

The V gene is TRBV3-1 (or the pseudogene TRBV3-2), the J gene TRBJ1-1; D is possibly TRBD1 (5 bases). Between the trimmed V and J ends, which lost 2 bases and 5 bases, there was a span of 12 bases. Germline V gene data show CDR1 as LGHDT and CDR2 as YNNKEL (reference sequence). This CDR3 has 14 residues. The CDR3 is CASSQPGLGTEAFF. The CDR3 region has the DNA TGTGCCAGCAGCCAACCAGGGTTGGGGACTGAAGCTTTCTTT.

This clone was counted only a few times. CDR3 sequence (DNA): TGTGCCAGCAGTTCACCAACAGGGGTTAATTCACCCCTCCACTTT. Residues: CASSSPTGVNSPLHF. This chain joins TRBV28 and TRBJ1-6; 7 nucleotides line up with TRBD1. The germline V gene encodes CDR1 MDHEN and CDR2 SYDVKM. CDR3 length equals 15 residues. V was clipped by 4 bases and J by 6 bases; unmatched bases: 6.

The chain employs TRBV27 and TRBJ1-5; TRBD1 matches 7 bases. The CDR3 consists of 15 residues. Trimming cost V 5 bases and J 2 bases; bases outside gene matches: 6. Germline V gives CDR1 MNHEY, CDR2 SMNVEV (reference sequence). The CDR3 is CASSPDRAGNQPQHF. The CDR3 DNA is TGTGCCAGCAGTCCTGACAGGGCGGGCAATCAGCCCCAGCATTTT.

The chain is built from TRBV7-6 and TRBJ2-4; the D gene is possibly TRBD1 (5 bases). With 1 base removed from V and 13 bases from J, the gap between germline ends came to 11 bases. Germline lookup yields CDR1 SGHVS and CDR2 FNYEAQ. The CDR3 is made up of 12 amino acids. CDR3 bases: TGTGCCAGCAGCTTAGGGCAGGGCAGCCAGTACTTC. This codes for CASSLGQGSQYF. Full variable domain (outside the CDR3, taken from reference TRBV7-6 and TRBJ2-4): GAGVSQSPRYKVTKRGQDVALRCDPISGHVSLYWYRQALGQGPEFLTYFNYEAQQDKSGLPNDRFSAERPEGSISTLTIQRTEQRDSAMYRCASSLGQGSQYFGAGTRLSVL.

CDR3 sequence reads: CASSFSLSSTGNTIYF. The CDR3 DNA follows: TGTGCCAGCAGTTTCTCACTATCCTCAACTGGAAACACCATATATTTT. This chain links TRBV6-5 with TRBJ1-3; no reliable D call. Germline loops: CDR1 MNHEY, CDR2 SVGAGI. V was pared by 4 bases and J by 2 bases, with 15 bases between. The CDR3 covers 16 residues.

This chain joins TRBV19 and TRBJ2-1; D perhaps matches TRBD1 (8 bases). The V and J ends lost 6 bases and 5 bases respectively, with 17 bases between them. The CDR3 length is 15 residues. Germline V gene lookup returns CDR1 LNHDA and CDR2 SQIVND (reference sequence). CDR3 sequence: CASSDRQGRDNEQFF. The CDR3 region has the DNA TGTGCCAGTAGCGACCGACAGGGGAGGGACAATGAGCAGTTCTTC.

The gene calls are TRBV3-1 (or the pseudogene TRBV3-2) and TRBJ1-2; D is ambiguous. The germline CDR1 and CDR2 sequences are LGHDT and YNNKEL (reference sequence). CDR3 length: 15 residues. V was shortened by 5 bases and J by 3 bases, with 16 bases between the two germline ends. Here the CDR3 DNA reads TGTGCCAGCAGCAAACTGAGCTCAGGTCACTATGGCTACACCTTC. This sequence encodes CASSKLSSGHYGYTF.

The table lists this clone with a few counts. The CDR3 sequence: CASSGQGAGAFF. CDR3 nucleotides: TGTGCCAGCAGTGGACAGGGGGCTGGTGCTTTCTTT. The V and J genes are TRBV2 and TRBJ1-1; 10 positions agree with TRBD1. The CDR3 loop spans 12 amino acids. Trimming at V came to 4 bases and at J to 11 bases, leaving 4 bases not matched to a gene. CDR1 and CDR2 from the germline V gene are SNHLY and FYNNEI.

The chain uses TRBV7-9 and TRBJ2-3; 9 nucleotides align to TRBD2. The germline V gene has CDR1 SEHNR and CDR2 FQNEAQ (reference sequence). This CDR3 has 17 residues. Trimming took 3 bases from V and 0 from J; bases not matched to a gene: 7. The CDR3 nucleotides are TGTGCCAGCAGCTTTTCAGCGGGACTAGCTAGCACAGATACGCAGTATTTT. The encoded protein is CASSFSAGLASTDTQYF.

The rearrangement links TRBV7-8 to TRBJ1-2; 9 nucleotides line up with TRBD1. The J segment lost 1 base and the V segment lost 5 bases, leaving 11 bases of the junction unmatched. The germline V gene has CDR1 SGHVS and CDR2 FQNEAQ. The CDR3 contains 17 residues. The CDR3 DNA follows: TGTGCCAGCAGCCGACGGACAGGGGCTGATTATAACTATGGCTACACCTTC. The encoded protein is CASSRRTGADYNYGYTF.

In DNA, the CDR3 is TGTGCCAGCAGTTACAGCAGGATCTCCTACGAGCAGTACTTC. It encodes CASSYSRISYEQYF. V is TRBV6-5 and J is TRBJ2-7; D not certain. V lost 2 bases, J lost 0 bases, and 8 bases lay in between. Germline V gene sequence: CDR1 MNHEY, CDR2 SVGAGI. The CDR3 covers 14 residues.

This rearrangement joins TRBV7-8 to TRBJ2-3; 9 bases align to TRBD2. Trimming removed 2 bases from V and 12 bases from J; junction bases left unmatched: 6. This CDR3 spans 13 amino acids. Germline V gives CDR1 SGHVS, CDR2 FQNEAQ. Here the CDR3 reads CASSLLGGGVQYF. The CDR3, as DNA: TGTGCCAGCAGCTTACTCGGCGGGGGGGTCCAGTATTTT.

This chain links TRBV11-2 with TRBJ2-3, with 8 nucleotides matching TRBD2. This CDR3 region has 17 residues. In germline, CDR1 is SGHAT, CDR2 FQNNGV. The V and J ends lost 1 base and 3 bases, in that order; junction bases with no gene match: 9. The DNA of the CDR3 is TGTGCCAGCAGCTTAGGCCGCCGACTAGCGAGAACAGATACGCAGTATTTT. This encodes CASSLGRRLARTDTQYF.

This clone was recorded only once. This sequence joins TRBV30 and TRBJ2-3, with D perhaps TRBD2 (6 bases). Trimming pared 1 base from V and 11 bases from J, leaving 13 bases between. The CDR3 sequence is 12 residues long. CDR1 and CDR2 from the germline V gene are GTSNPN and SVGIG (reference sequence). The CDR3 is CAWSGLWGVQYF. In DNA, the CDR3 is TGTGCCTGGAGTGGTTTGTGGGGGGTGCAGTATTTT.

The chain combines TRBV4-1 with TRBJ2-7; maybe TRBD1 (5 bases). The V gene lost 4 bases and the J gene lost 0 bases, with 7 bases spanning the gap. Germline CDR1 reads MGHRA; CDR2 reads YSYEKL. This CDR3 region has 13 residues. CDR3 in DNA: TGCGCCAGCAGCCTGACAGTCTCCTACGAGCAGTACTTC. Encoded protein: CASSLTVSYEQYF.

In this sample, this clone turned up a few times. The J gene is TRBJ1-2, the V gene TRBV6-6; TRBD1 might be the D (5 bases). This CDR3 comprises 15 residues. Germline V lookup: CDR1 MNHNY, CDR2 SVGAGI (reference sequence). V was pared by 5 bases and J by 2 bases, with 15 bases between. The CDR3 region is CASSMFGGSNYGYTF. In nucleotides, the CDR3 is TGTGCCAGCAGTATGTTCGGGGGATCGAACTATGGCTACACCTTC.

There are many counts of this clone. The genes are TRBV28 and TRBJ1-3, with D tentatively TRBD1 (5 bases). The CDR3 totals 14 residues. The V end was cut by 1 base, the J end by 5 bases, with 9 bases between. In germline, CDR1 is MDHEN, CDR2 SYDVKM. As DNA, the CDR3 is TGTGCCAGCAGTTTATCAGGGTTTCGAAACACCATATATTTT. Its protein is CASSLSGFRNTIYF. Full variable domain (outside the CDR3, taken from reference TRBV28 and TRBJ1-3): DVKVTQSSRYLVKRTGEKVFLECVQDMDHENMFWYRQDPGLGLRLIYFSYDVKMKEKGDIPEGYSVSREKKERFSLILESASTNQTSMYLCASSLSGFRNTIYFGEGSWLTVV.

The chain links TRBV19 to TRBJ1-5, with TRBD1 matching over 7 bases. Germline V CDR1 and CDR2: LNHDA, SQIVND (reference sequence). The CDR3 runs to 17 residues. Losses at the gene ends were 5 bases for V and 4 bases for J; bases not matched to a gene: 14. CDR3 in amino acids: CASSPGGYRGGNQPQHF. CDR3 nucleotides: TGTGCCAGTAGTCCTGGGGGTTACAGGGGAGGTAATCAGCCCCAGCATTTT. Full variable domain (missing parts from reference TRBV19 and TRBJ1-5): DGGITQSPKYLFRKEGQNVTLSCEQNLNHDAMYWYRQDPGQGLRLIYYSQIVNDFQKGDIAEGYSVSREKKESFPLTVTSAQKNPTAFYLCASSPGGYRGGNQPQHFGDGTRLSIL.

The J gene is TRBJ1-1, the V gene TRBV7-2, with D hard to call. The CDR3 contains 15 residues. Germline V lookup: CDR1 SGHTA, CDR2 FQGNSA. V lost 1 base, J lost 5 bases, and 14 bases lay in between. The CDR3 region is CASSLGVGEGTEAFF. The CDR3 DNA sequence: TGTGCCAGCAGCTTAGGAGTTGGGGAGGGTACTGAAGCTTTCTTT.